The text below deals with one T cell receptor beta chain. These data originate in a study of blood T cell repertoires in COVID-19. At the level of the study: COVID-19 samples collected from the United States, Italy and Spain covered acute and convalescent phases.

Germline values: CDR1 MGHDK, CDR2 SYGVNS. The CDR3 is 14 residues long. The junction had 3 bases not matched to a gene; V was cut back by 4 bases and J by 4 bases. TCRdb's table, derived via immunoSEQ multiplex PCR, lists solely in-frame clones and lacks some. The sample yields approximately 280,000 clones, approximately 85% seen once. The receptor's source is a man aged 45-65 years with active or convalescent COVID-19. This chain connects TRBV25-1 to TRBJ1-5; 8 positions agree with TRBD1. Material for sequencing was peripheral blood. The CDR3 region has the DNA TGTGCCAGCAGTGGGACAGGGCCTAATCAGCCCCAGCATTTT. Translating it yields CASSGTGPNQPQHF. The entire variable domain, with the rest obtained from reference TRBV25-1 and TRBJ1-5, is as follows: EADIYQTPRYLVIGTGKKITLECSQTMGHDKMYWYQQDPGMELHLIHYSYGVNSTEKGDLSSESTVSRIRTEHFPLTLESARPSHTSQYLCASSGTGPNQPQHFGDGTRLSIL.